Below are 26 T cell receptor beta chains sequenced from a single sample in a study of follicular helper T cells after annual influenza vaccination. Time point defined: 2014-2015 season, 7 days after vaccination. Profiled with immunoSEQ multiplex PCR; TCRdb holds only in-frame clones, not every one. Counted here are about 3,200 clones, approximately 79% occurring once; the ten biggest clones make up approximately 1%. The specimen comprised CXCR5+ CD38- circulating T follicular helper cells from blood, sampled 7 days after influenza vaccination. Subset denoted: circulating Tfh, non-naive CD4+CXCR5+PD-1+ (ICOS+CD38+ or ICOS-CD38-). These receptors were taken from an adult who received the influenza vaccine.

This rearrangement joins TRBV2 to TRBJ2-1, with D tentatively TRBD1 or TRBD2 (6 bases each). CDR1 is SNHLY, CDR2 FYNNEI, per germline. V was pared by 8 bases and J by 8 bases, with 19 bases between. The length of the CDR3 is 14 residues. CDR3 coding DNA: TGTGCCAGCGTATTGGGGGGCCGGCGTGATGAGCAGTTCTTC. This codes for CASVLGGRRDEQFF.

The chain recombines TRBV5-1 with TRBJ2-7; 8 bases align to TRBD2. Looked up from germline, CDR1 is SGHRS and CDR2 is YFSETQ. The CDR3 covers 15 residues. V trimming: 1 base; J trimming: 2 bases; junction bases outside the gene matches: 5. CDR3 in DNA: TGCGCCAGCAGCTTGAGGTCGGGGGGGCCCTACGAGCAGTACTTC. Translation: CASSLRSGGPYEQYF.

The chain joins TRBV19 to TRBJ2-1, with D possibly being TRBD1 (6 bases). Germline CDR1 and CDR2: LNHDA and SQIVND (reference sequence). Between the trimmed V and J ends, which lost 7 bases and 5 bases, there was a span of 18 bases. The CDR3 covers 15 residues. CDR3 nucleotide sequence: TGTGCCAGTACTTTGTCGATGGGGGCCCACAATGAGCAGTTCTTC. The encoded protein is CASTLSMGAHNEQFF.

The V gene is TRBV18, the J gene TRBJ1-1; D might be TRBD1 (6 bases). The germline V gene has CDR1 KGHSH and CDR2 LQKENI. The CDR3 totals 14 residues. Trimming left V 6 bases short and J 4 bases short, with 15 bases between. The CDR3 coding sequence is TGTGCCAGCTCGCTACAGGGAGGGGCCACTGAAGCTTTCTTT. It yields the protein CASSLQGGATEAFF.

The V gene is TRBV20-1, the J gene TRBJ1-2; possible D gene TRBD1, 5 bases. The CDR3 contains 11 residues. The V and J ends lost 5 bases and 11 bases respectively, with 15 bases between them. Germline CDR1 DFQATT, CDR2 SNEGSKA (reference sequence). The DNA for the CDR3 is TGCAGTGCTCCGATAAGACAGAGTTACACCTTC. As protein: CSAPIRQSYTF.

The chain couples TRBV7-9 to TRBJ2-7; 8 positions agree with TRBD1. The CDR3 runs 14 residues. The ends lost 3 bases at V and 6 bases at J; junction bases unmatched: 7. Per germline, CDR1 SEHNR and CDR2 FQNEAQ (reference sequence). This CDR3 reads CASSFPGTGVEQYF. The DNA for the CDR3 is TGTGCCAGCAGCTTTCCCGGGACAGGAGTCGAGCAGTACTTC.

The rearrangement uses TRBV1 and TRBJ1-1; the D call in the table, TRBD1, was not verified against the DNA. TRBV1 counts as a pseudogene. This CDR3 is 16 amino acids long. The CDR3 DNA is TGCACCAGCAGCCCTCATTTCAGGGGGCGGAACACTGAAGCTTTCTTT. Amino acids: CTSSPHFRGRNTEAFF.

The rearrangement joins TRBV18 to TRBJ1-1; TRBD1 matches at 8 bases. CDR1 and CDR2 (germline): KGHSH, LQKENI. Trimming took 3 bases from V and 1 from J; bases not matched to a gene: 4. CDR3 length equals 15 residues. CDR3 residues: CASSPFDRGNTEAFF. CDR3 sequence (DNA): TGTGCCAGCTCACCTTTTGACAGGGGGAACACTGAAGCTTTCTTT.

This clone was counted between two and nine times. This rearrangement joins TRBV2 to TRBJ2-5; D is ambiguous. The germline gives CDR1 SNHLY, CDR2 FYNNEI. The CDR3 covers 13 residues. The ends were cut back, 4 bases at V and 5 bases at J, with 11 bases in the middle. The DNA for the CDR3 is TGTGCCAGCAGTGTGGGCTTTAAGGAGACCCAGTACTTC. Translating it yields CASSVGFKETQYF. The full variable domain, in which reference TRBV2 and TRBJ2-5 provide the parts outside the CDR3, is EPEVTQTPSHQVTQMGQEVILRCVPISNHLYFYWYRQILGQKVEFLVSFYNNEISEKSEIFDDQFSVERPDGSNFTLKIRSTKLEDSAMYFCASSVGFKETQYFGPGTRLLVL.

This chain uses TRBV5-1 with TRBJ2-1; TRBD2 agrees at 11 bases. The CDR3 loop spans 14 amino acids. Per germline, CDR1 SGHRS and CDR2 YFSETQ. With V trimmed by 6 bases and J by 3 bases, 2 bases remained unmatched. The CDR3 DNA is TGCGCCAGCAATCTAGCGGGGGGCTACAATGAGCAGTTCTTC. Translation gives CASNLAGGYNEQFF.

This chain uses TRBV7-2 with TRBJ1-6, with D hard to call. The germline gives CDR1 SGHTA, CDR2 FQGNSA. This CDR3 comprises 16 residues. Trimming removed 1 base from V and 0 bases from J, with 7 bases in between. CDR3 in DNA: TGTGCCAGCAGCTTAGACTCTAGCTCCTATAATTCACCCCTCCACTTT. Encoded protein: CASSLDSSSYNSPLHF. Using reference TRBV7-2 and TRBJ1-6 for the parts outside the CDR3, the full variable domain is GAGVSQSPSNKVTEKGKDVELRCDPISGHTALYWYRQSLGQGLEFLIYFQGNSAPDKSGLPSDRFSAERTGGSVSTLTIQRTQQEDSAVYLCASSLDSSSYNSPLHFGNGTRLTVT.

The V call is TRBV5-1, the J call TRBJ1-4, with unresolved D. The CDR3 extends over 15 amino acids. V lost 4 bases to trimming and J lost 8 bases, with 18 bases between them. The germline gives CDR1 SGHRS, CDR2 YFSETQ. Here the CDR3 DNA reads TGCGCCAGCAGCCCGGACGGAGAGAGGAGGGAAAAACTGTTTTTT. Translation gives CASSPDGERREKLFF.

The chain combines TRBV6-5 with TRBJ1-2, with D unresolved. The CDR3 spans 10 residues. CDR1 MNHEY and CDR2 SVGAGI come from the germline V gene. V was clipped by 7 bases and J by 5 bases, with 5 bases between them. The CDR3 region has the DNA TGTGCCAGCACCCGGTATGGCTACACCTTC. This sequence encodes CASTRYGYTF.

The chain carries TRBV6-4 and TRBJ2-5; 7 bases match TRBD1. This CDR3 has 15 amino acids. The germline gives CDR1 MRHNA, CDR2 SNTAGT. V trimming: 5 bases; J trimming: 6 bases; junction bases outside the gene matches: 12. The CDR3 here is CASSPETGIIKTQYF. The CDR3 DNA reads as TGTGCCAGCAGTCCCGAGACAGGGATTATTAAGACCCAGTACTTC.

The J gene is TRBJ1-2, the V gene TRBV7-8; tentative D call: TRBD1 (6 bases). Trimming stripped 4 bases from V and 8 bases from J, with 20 bases between. The CDR3 extends over 15 amino acids. Germline CDR1 is SGHVS and CDR2 is FQNEAQ. The CDR3 region has the DNA TGTGCCAGCAGCTCCCGGGACACGGGGTTGGGCGGCTACACCTTC. This sequence encodes CASSSRDTGLGGYTF.

This clone was recorded once. This chain uses TRBV5-5 with TRBJ2-6; D tentatively reads TRBD1 or TRBD2 (5 bases each). With 3 bases removed from V and 2 bases from J, the gap between germline ends came to 15 bases. CDR3 size: 17 residues. From germline, CDR1 is SGHKS and CDR2 YYEKEE (reference sequence). The chain's CDR3 is CASSSGTLTPGANVLTF. CDR3 nucleotides: TGTGCCAGCAGCTCCGGGACCCTGACACCTGGGGCCAACGTCCTGACTTTC.

V usage is TRBV25-1 and J usage is TRBJ2-1; D is unresolved. V was clipped by 3 bases and J by 2 bases, with 11 bases between them. The CDR3 contains 15 residues. Germline CDR1 and CDR2: MGHDK and SYGVNS. CDR3 bases: TGTGCCAGCAGTGAGAATAGGCCCCCCTACAATGAGCAGTTCTTC. Protein: CASSENRPPYNEQFF.

CDR3 DNA: TGTGCTAGTTTAGTTGATAGGAGCTCCTACAATGAGCAGTTCTTC. Residues: CASLVDRSSYNEQFF. This chain uses TRBV12-5 with TRBJ2-1; D gene ambiguous. In germline, CDR1 is LGHNT, CDR2 FRNRAP. V was cut by 8 bases and J by 0 bases, with 14 bases left in between. The CDR3 has 15 residues.

The rearrangement joins TRBV6-6 to TRBJ2-5, with 8 nucleotides matching TRBD2. V dropped 5 bases and J dropped 2; count of bases not matched to a gene: 1. There are 13 residues in the CDR3. Germline CDR1 and CDR2: MNHNY and SVGAGI (reference sequence). CDR3 sequence reads: CASSAGGQETQYF. The CDR3 DNA reads TGTGCCAGCAGTGCGGGGGGACAAGAGACCCAGTACTTC.

The chain uses TRBV18 and TRBJ2-7; D is unclear. The germline CDR1 and CDR2 sequences are KGHSH and LQKENI. Trimming left V 2 bases short and J 6 bases short, with 20 bases between. The CDR3 spans 16 residues. The CDR3 loop is CASSPFAPPEHGEQYF. In nucleotides, the CDR3 is TGTGCCAGCTCACCATTTGCGCCCCCGGAACACGGCGAGCAGTACTTC.

This clone turned up a few times. V usage is TRBV7-3 and J usage is TRBJ2-5; D uncertain. V was shortened by 3 bases and J by 1 base, with 6 bases between the two germline ends. Germline CDR1 reads SGHTA; CDR2 reads FQGTGA. This CDR3 is 13 amino acids long. CDR3 loop: CASSFSPQETQYF. The CDR3 nucleotides read TGTGCCAGCAGCTTTAGCCCCCAAGAGACCCAGTACTTC.

The chain links TRBV20-1 to TRBJ2-5; D gene uncertain. Trimming took off 1 base at V and 5 bases at J, with 5 bases between the two ends. Germline CDR1 reads DFQATT; CDR2 reads SNEGSKA (reference sequence). The CDR3 is 11 amino acids. This CDR3 reads CSARGLETQYF. CDR3 coding DNA: TGCAGTGCTAGAGGGCTGGAGACCCAGTACTTC.

The V and J genes are TRBV18 and TRBJ1-1; D unresolved. V lost 0 bases and J 0 bases, leaving 11 bases between the germline ends. This CDR3 is 16 amino acids long. Germline V lookup: CDR1 KGHSH, CDR2 LQKENI. The CDR3 loop reads CASSPPRAAMNTEAFF. The CDR3 nucleotides read TGTGCCAGCTCACCACCGAGGGCAGCCATGAACACTGAAGCTTTCTTT.

Worth noting for this clone: Other DNA sequences in the sample encode the same CDR3. V is TRBV5-5 and J is TRBJ1-4; D perhaps matches TRBD1 (5 bases). Germline V gives CDR1 SGHKS, CDR2 YYEKEE (reference sequence). V was cut by 4 bases and J by 6 bases, with 13 bases left in between. The CDR3 sequence is 14 residues long. CDR3 coding DNA: TGTGCCAGCAGCCCTCAGGGACGGGATGAAAAACTGTTTTTT. Amino acids: CASSPQGRDEKLFF.

This clone was detected only once. The chain uses TRBV28 and TRBJ1-1; a possible D gene is TRBD1 (6 bases). Germline V gene data show CDR1 as MDHEN and CDR2 as SYDVKM. Trimming left V 2 bases short and J 10 bases short, with 11 bases between. This CDR3 contains 12 residues. The CDR3 spells CASSLTRRGAFF. The CDR3 DNA is TGTGCCAGCAGTTTAACCCGCAGGGGAGCTTTCTTT.

The chain carries TRBV7-2 and TRBJ1-1; possibly TRBD1 for D (5 bases). The length of the CDR3 is 14 residues. Germline V gene lookup returns CDR1 SGHTA and CDR2 FQGNSA. V lost 4 bases and J lost 3, with 12 bases in between. CDR3 protein: CASSSRGGYTEAFF. Written as DNA, the CDR3 is TGTGCCAGCAGCTCACGCGGGGGTTACACTGAAGCTTTCTTT.